This T cell receptor (beta chain) emerged from a study of post-analysis software for immune sequencing data. General study results and limits: Roughly five TRBV segments were significantly more frequent in patients than in controls. TRBV5-6, TRBV5-1 and TRBV20-1 were among these segments.

This clonotype was counted between two and nine times. The target antigen is unknown. Unique molecular identifiers featured in each of the TCR beta cDNA libraries. Researchers reported some 500,000 cDNA molecules coming from roughly 1 to 10 million T cells. TCRdb reprocessed the PCR reads via MiXCR and lists one record per CDR3 protein. The table lists 820,000 or so distinct CDR3 sequences, around 50% of them singletons. The CDR3 is 14 amino acids. After removal of 6 bases from V and 4 bases from J, the junction contained 7 bases not matched to a gene. This chain connects TRBV12-3 or TRBV12-4 to TRBJ2-5; 8 bases agree with TRBD1. The receptor was isolated from a girl aged 10-17 years with multiple sclerosis. Sequencing was performed on blood. CDR3 residues: CASRPTGGRETQYF. In DNA form, the CDR3 reads TGTGCCAGCAGACCCACAGGGGGGAGAGAGACCCAGTACTTC.